This T cell receptor beta chain originates from a study of T cell repertoires in cytomegalovirus infection (dated by TCRdb to between 2018 and 2021). About the investigation overall: Because public TCR beta signatures pointed to carriage of CMV infection together with the matching HLA type, the HLA type of each donor mattered for the analysis. Broad study findings and their caveats: In both this cohort and an independent approximately 350-donor cohort, the cumulative frequency of public TCR beta family members distinguished carriers of CMV infection plus the relevant HLA type. In the ex vivo response, HLA-C-restricted CMV-specific TCR beta clonotypes were dominant, and in two of eight donors the single most frequent clonotype came from this HLA-C-restricted group.

The instrument was an Illumina HiSeq 1500. The public reads were quality trimmed at Q25 with fastp and then assembled into clones with MiXCR by TCRdb, keeping productive beta chains. Every entry covers one CDR3 protein and lists the most common genes and DNA from its rows. Counted in this sample were about 130,000 distinct CDR3 sequences; roughly a quarter of them appeared once. Jointly, the top ten make up roughly 35% of the sample. From cysteine to phenylalanine, the CDR3 is 14 amino acids long. The CDR3 DNA has 42 bases and is translated from base 1. V is clipped by 0 bases and J by 5 bases, and the sequence between their germline boundaries is 10 bases long. CDR1 and CDR2 were assigned from the germline V gene as MNHEY and SVGEGT. On this clonotype: Its antigen has not been determined. No much larger clone exists at a distance of one base, and base qualities are not known.

This receptor chain uses TRBV6-2 or TRBV6-3 and TRBJ2-5; the D segment could be TRBD2, given 5 matching bases. The origin of this receptor is a human donor in good health (CMV status not recorded). Some clones in this sample may be carry-over from other donors' samples. Sequenced input: PBMCs, sequenced either directly or after in vitro stimulation (not recorded which). The CDR3 loop reads CASSYSGSGETQYF. The DNA is TGTGCCAGCAGTTACTCGGGCAGCGGTGAGACCCAGTACTTC.